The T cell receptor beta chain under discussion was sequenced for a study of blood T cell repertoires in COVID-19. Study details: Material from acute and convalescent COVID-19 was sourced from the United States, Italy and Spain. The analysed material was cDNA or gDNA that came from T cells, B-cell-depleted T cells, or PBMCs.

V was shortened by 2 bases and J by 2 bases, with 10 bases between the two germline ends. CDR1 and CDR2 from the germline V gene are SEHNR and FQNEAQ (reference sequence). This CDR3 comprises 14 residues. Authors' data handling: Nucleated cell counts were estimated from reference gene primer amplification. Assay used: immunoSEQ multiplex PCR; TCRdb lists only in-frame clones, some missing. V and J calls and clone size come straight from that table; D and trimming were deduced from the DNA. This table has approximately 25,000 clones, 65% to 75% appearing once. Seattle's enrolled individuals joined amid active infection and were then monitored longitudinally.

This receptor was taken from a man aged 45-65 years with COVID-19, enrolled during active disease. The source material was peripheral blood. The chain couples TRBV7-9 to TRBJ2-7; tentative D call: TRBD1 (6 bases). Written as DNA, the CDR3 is TGTGCCAGCAGCTTATCGGGACAACCCTACGAGCAGTACTTC. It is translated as CASSLSGQPYEQYF.